The T cell receptor beta chain under discussion was sequenced for a study of T cell responses to AZD1222 COVID-19 vaccine. TCRdb's copy holds only in-frame clones and misses some; the assay was immunoSEQ multiplex PCR. The sample shows some 130,000 clones, approximately 90% of them seen only once. The CDR3 has 15 residues. V gave up 4 bases and J gave up 2 bases, with 15 bases separating them. Germline CDR1 and CDR2: SGHRS and YFSETQ. This clone has just a few counts. Its antigen is not known. Notes on the study in general: Sampling that yielded the repertoires occurred only after the peak T cell response. Elevations in Spike-specific TCR breadth and depth followed administration of two AZD1222 doses. Clonal diversity was possibly underestimated; the donors were predominantly white British and more often female.

The rearrangement uses TRBV5-1 and TRBJ1-1, with D perhaps TRBD1 (5 bases). The TCR was taken from an adult in good health. Material: peripheral blood, obtained on day 0 of AZD1222 vaccination. The CDR3 DNA sequence: TGCGCCAGCAGCCCCGCCGGGGCCTCAAACACTGAAGCTTTCTTT. The encoded protein is CASSPAGASNTEAFF.